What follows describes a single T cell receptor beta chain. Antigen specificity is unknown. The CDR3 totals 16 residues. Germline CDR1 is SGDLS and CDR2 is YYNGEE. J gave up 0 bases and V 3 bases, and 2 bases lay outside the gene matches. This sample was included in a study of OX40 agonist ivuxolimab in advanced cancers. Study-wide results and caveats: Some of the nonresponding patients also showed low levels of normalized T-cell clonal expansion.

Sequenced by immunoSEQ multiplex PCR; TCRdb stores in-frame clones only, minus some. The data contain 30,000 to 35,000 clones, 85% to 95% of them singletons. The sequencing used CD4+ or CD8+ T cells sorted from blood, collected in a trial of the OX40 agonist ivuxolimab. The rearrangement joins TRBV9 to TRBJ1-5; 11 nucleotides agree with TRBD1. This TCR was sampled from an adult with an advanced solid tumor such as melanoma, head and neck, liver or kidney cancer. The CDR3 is CASSAGTGGSNQPQHF. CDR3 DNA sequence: TGTGCCAGCAGCGCCGGGACAGGGGGTAGCAATCAGCCCCAGCATTTT.